The 26 T cell receptor beta chains below come from one sample, sequenced in a study of blood T cells in healthy people across ages. The second PCR ran roughly 6 to 11 cycles with a sample-barcoded 5' primer and J-beta primers. One entry per CDR3 protein results from TCRdb running MiXCR on the 5' RACE reads. Of about 680,000 distinct CDR3 sequences in the sample, about half are singletons; the top ten hold roughly 34%. The specimen was blood. All receptors come from a woman aged 60-75 years in good health.

The V call is TRBV9, the J call TRBJ2-1; D ambiguous. V lost 2 bases, J lost 8 bases, and 17 bases lay in between. The CDR3 is made up of 15 amino acids. CDR1 is SGDLS and CDR2 is YYNGEE in the germline V gene. The CDR3 sequence: CASSVGPTSLDEQFF. CDR3 bases: TGTGCCAGCAGCGTCGGACCAACATCTTTGGATGAGCAGTTCTTC.

This clonotype was detected many times. The chain has TRBV3-1 and TRBJ2-7, with D unclear. CDR1 is LGHDT and CDR2 is YNNKEL in the germline V gene (reference sequence). This CDR3 region has 12 residues. The ends were cut back, 3 bases at V and 3 bases at J, with 6 bases in the middle. The CDR3 loop is CASSHGIYEQYF. In DNA, the CDR3 is TGTGCCAGCAGCCACGGCATCTACGAGCAGTACTTC.

This clonotype was counted a few times. CDR3 loop: CASRELSQETQYF. In DNA form, the CDR3 reads TGTGCCAGCAGGGAACTTTCTCAAGAGACCCAGTACTTC. The chain combines TRBV6-2 or TRBV6-3 with TRBJ2-5, with no clear D. Germline CDR1 MNHEY, CDR2 SVGEGT. The CDR3 is 13 amino acids. Trimming left V 6 bases short and J 2 bases short, with 10 bases between.

The rearrangement links TRBV9 to TRBJ2-7; maybe TRBD1 (6 bases). Germline V CDR1 and CDR2: SGDLS, YYNGEE. There are 14 residues in the CDR3. V was trimmed by 4 bases and J by 2 bases, leaving 13 bases between them. In DNA, the CDR3 is TGTGCCAGCAGCTCCCGGGACACCGCCTACGAGCAGTACTTC. Translated, it gives CASSSRDTAYEQYF.

J is TRBJ1-2 and V is TRBV20-1; tentatively, D is TRBD1 (6 bases). There are 13 residues in the CDR3. Germline CDR1 is DFQATT and CDR2 is SNEGSKA (reference sequence). Written as DNA, the CDR3 is TGCAGCCCAAAACTTGGACAGCGCTATGGCTACACCTTC. This translates into CSPKLGQRYGYTF.

This clonotype was counted between two and nine times. The rearrangement joins TRBV29-1 to TRBJ2-6, with D unresolved. The germline V and J ends were trimmed by 6 bases and 4 bases, with 13 bases remaining between them. Germline values: CDR1 SQVTM, CDR2 ANQGSEA. The CDR3 spans 14 residues. CDR3: CSVETFSGANVLTF. CDR3 coding DNA: TGCAGCGTGGAGACCTTCTCCGGGGCCAACGTCCTGACTTTC.

The chain uses TRBV7-6 and TRBJ2-7; unclear D gene. Per the germline V gene, CDR1 is SGHVS and CDR2 is FNYEAQ. There are 14 residues in the CDR3. The V end was cut by 1 base, the J end by 0 bases, with 7 bases between. As DNA, the CDR3 is TGTGCCAGCAGCTTAGGGCACCTCTCCTACGAGCAGTACTTC. It encodes CASSLGHLSYEQYF.

The V call is TRBV7-8, the J call TRBJ2-7; maybe TRBD1 (5 bases). V lost 2 bases and J 0 bases, leaving 14 bases between the germline ends. This CDR3 has 16 amino acids. Germline CDR1 is SGHVS and CDR2 is FQNEAQ. The CDR3 loop reads CASSLQQGLFSYEQYF. In DNA, the CDR3 is TGTGCCAGCAGCTTACAGCAGGGCCTCTTCTCCTACGAGCAGTACTTC. Together with reference TRBV7-8 and TRBJ2-7, the CDR3 gives the full variable domain: GAGVSQSPRYKVAKRGQDVALRCDPISGHVSLFWYQQALGQGPEFLTYFQNEAQLDKSGLPSDRFFAERPEGSVSTLKIQRTQQEDSAVYLCASSLQQGLFSYEQYFGPGTRLTVT.

The chain combines TRBV11-2 with TRBJ2-7, with D maybe TRBD2 (6 bases). The CDR3 runs to 17 residues. Germline V gene sequence: CDR1 SGHAT, CDR2 FQNNGV. V was shortened by 4 bases and J by 1 base, with 20 bases between the two germline ends. The CDR3 here is CASSSLVGRRGSYEQYF. CDR3 sequence (DNA): TGTGCCAGCAGCTCACTAGTCGGGAGAAGGGGTTCCTACGAGCAGTACTTC.

The CDR3 sequence is CASSEWGRTYNEQFF. DNA for the CDR3: TGTGCCAGCAGCGAGTGGGGGCGGACCTACAATGAGCAGTTCTTC. The chain links TRBV7-2 to TRBJ2-1, with D possibly being TRBD1 (6 bases). Germline values: CDR1 SGHTA, CDR2 FQGNSA. The CDR3 covers 15 residues. Trimming took 5 bases from V and 2 from J, leaving 13 bases between them.

This rearrangement joins TRBV27 to TRBJ1-2, with D possibly being TRBD1 (5 bases). Per the germline V gene, CDR1 is MNHEY and CDR2 is SMNVEV (reference sequence). This CDR3 contains 14 residues. V was cut by 3 bases and J by 8 bases, with 16 bases left in between. The CDR3 coding sequence is TGTGCCAGCAGTTTTGGGCAGGGAGTCGGGGGCTACACCTTC. The encoded protein is CASSFGQGVGGYTF.

This clonotype was detected only once. The genes are TRBV28 and TRBJ2-5; 8 bases are a match to TRBD2. Judging by the DNA end, TRBJ2-7 fits better; the J call may be wrong. The CDR3 length is 15 residues. Germline V gene sequence: CDR1 MDHEN, CDR2 SYDVKM. CDR3 sequence: CASSLPGGGFDEQYF. In nucleotides, the CDR3 is TGTGCCAGCAGTTTACCGGGGGGGGGATTTGACGAGCAGTACTTC.

This sequence joins TRBV4-3 and TRBJ2-1; 13 nucleotides agree with TRBD2. The CDR3 runs 19 residues. The V segment lost 2 bases and the J segment 4 bases; nucleotides outside the gene matches: 11. Germline V gene data show CDR1 as LGHNA and CDR2 as YSLEER. In DNA, the CDR3 is TGCGCCAGCAGCCAATCCCCGGGACTAGCGGGATTAACTTACAATGAGCAGTTCTTC. Amino acids: CASSQSPGLAGLTYNEQFF.

The V call is TRBV3-1, the J call TRBJ2-1; 10 nucleotides align to TRBD2. After removal of 3 bases from V and 6 bases from J, the junction contained 8 bases not matched to a gene. CDR3 length equals 16 residues. CDR1 is LGHDT and CDR2 is YNNKEL in the germline V gene (reference sequence). Here the CDR3 DNA reads TGTGCCAGCAGCCAGTATGGACTAGCGGACAGCAATGAGCAGTTCTTC. Translating it yields CASSQYGLADSNEQFF.

The chain couples TRBV28 to TRBJ1-1; unclear D gene. Germline CDR1 reads MDHEN; CDR2 reads SYDVKM. The CDR3 consists of 13 residues. With 6 bases removed from V and 0 bases from J, the gap between germline ends came to 8 bases. The CDR3 is CASSRFMNTEAFF. DNA of the CDR3: TGTGCCAGCAGCCGCTTCATGAACACTGAAGCTTTCTTT.

This chain joins TRBV29-1 and TRBJ2-7; weak D call: TRBD2 (6 bases). Trimming left V 6 bases short and J 0 bases short, with 12 bases between. Germline V gene data show CDR1 as SQVTM and CDR2 as ANQGSEA. The CDR3 is 13 residues long. The CDR3 loop is CSVIYSGSYEQYF. The CDR3 nucleotides read TGCAGCGTCATCTATAGCGGCTCCTACGAGCAGTACTTC.

The chain is built from TRBV7-9 and TRBJ2-7; 9 positions agree with TRBD1. Germline values: CDR1 SEHNR, CDR2 FQNEAQ (reference sequence). The CDR3 length is 16 residues. The V gene end was trimmed by 5 bases and the J gene end by 5 bases; junction bases not matched to a gene: 13. The CDR3 DNA sequence: TGTGCCAGCAGCCCGGGGACAGGGAAGGCCCTTCACGAGCAGTACTTC. Encoded protein: CASSPGTGKALHEQYF.

The chain uses TRBV20-1 and TRBJ1-6; no clear D. The CDR3 spans 15 residues. The ends were cut back, 6 bases at V and 9 bases at J, with 21 bases in the middle. Germline V CDR1 and CDR2: DFQATT, SNEGSKA (reference sequence). CDR3 coding DNA: TGCAGTGCCCCAAAATCGGGCGGCGGCGGTTCACCCCTCCACTTT. This translates into CSAPKSGGGGSPLHF.

This sequence joins TRBV7-3 and TRBJ2-7; 9 bases line up with TRBD1. This CDR3 has 14 amino acids. The ends lost 7 bases at V and 7 bases at J; junction bases unmatched: 11. The germline V gene has CDR1 SGHTA and CDR2 FQGTGA. The CDR3: CASINEQGAGEQYF. The CDR3 DNA reads as TGTGCCAGCATCAACGAACAGGGGGCAGGTGAGCAGTACTTC.

This clonotype was observed a handful of times. The chain carries TRBV4-2 and TRBJ2-5, with D perhaps matching TRBD2 (5 bases). This CDR3 is built from 16 residues. Trimming left V 0 bases short and J 6 bases short, with 17 bases between. In germline, CDR1 is LGHNA, CDR2 YNFKEQ. The CDR3 loop is CASSQEAGLPGKTQYF. The CDR3 coding sequence is TGTGCCAGCAGCCAAGAGGCGGGCCTCCCCGGGAAGACCCAGTACTTC.

The chain uses TRBV12-3 or TRBV12-4 and TRBJ1-1; D is undetermined. This CDR3 contains 11 residues. V was trimmed by 6 bases and J by 8 bases, leaving 10 bases between them. The CDR3 protein is CASRSSFEAFF. The CDR3 nucleotides read TGTGCCAGCAGGTCAAGTTTCGAAGCTTTCTTT.

This clonotype was picked up many times. The gene calls are TRBV4-3 and TRBJ2-1; D is perhaps TRBD1 (5 bases). The CDR3 totals 19 residues. The V gene's germline CDR1 is LGHNA and CDR2 YSLEER. The V end was cut by 1 base, the J end by 1 base, with 20 bases between. CDR3 in DNA: TGCGCCAGCAGCCAAGCCTTAACAGGTTCCTCAAGTTCCTACAATGAGCAGTTCTTC. Translating gives CASSQALTGSSSSYNEQFF.

The rearrangement links TRBV19 to TRBJ2-1; TRBD2 matches at 9 bases. The CDR3 contains 16 residues. Germline loops: CDR1 LNHDA, CDR2 SQIVND (reference sequence). The trim removed 5 bases at V and 2 bases at J, leaving 7 bases unmatched. This chain's CDR3 is CASSWGLAGPYNEQFF. The DNA for the CDR3 is TGTGCCAGTAGTTGGGGGCTAGCGGGACCCTACAATGAGCAGTTCTTC.

The V gene is TRBV7-6, the J gene TRBJ1-6; TRBD1 matches 9 bases. This CDR3 is 16 amino acids long. V lost 5 bases, J lost 7 bases, and 9 bases stayed unmatched. The germline gives CDR1 SGHVS, CDR2 FNYEAQ. In DNA form, the CDR3 reads TGTGCCAGCAGCCCTCCCCCGGGACAGGGAAATTCACCCCTCCACTTT. Residues: CASSPPPGQGNSPLHF.

This clonotype was recorded many times. The rearrangement links TRBV14 to TRBJ2-7; no definite D call. CDR3 size: 13 residues. V was cut by 5 bases and J by 3 bases, with 11 bases left in between. Germline V lookup: CDR1 SGHDN, CDR2 FVKESK. CDR3 sequence reads: CASSSQQSYEQYF. CDR3 in DNA: TGTGCCAGCAGCTCGCAACAGAGCTACGAGCAGTACTTC.

V gene TRBV27 combines with J gene TRBJ2-6; 7 bases agree with TRBD1. CDR1 is MNHEY and CDR2 is SMNVEV in the germline V gene (reference sequence). V shed 6 bases and J 0 bases; nucleotides not matched to a gene: 8. The CDR3 has 17 residues. CDR3 bases: TGTGCCAGCAGCAGACAGACAGGGACCTCTGGGGCCAACGTCCTGACTTTC. Its protein is CASSRQTGTSGANVLTF.